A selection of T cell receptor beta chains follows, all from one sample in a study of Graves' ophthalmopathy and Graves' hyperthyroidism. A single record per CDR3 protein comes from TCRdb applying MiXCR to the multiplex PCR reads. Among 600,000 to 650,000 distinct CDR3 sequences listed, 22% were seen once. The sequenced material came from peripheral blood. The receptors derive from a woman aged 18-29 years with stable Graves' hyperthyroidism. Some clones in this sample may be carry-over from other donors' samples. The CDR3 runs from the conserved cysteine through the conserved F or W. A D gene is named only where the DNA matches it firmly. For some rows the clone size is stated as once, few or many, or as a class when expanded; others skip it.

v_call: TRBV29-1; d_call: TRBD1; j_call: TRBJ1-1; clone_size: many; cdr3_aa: CSVANRQGVAEAFF; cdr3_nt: TGCAGCGTCGCTAACAGACAGGGAGTTGCTGAAGCTTTCTTT
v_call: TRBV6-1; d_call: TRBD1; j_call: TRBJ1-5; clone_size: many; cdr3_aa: CASSGVDRGSNQPQHF; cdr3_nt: TGTGCCAGCAGTGGAGTGGACAGGGGGAGCAATCAGCCCCAGCATTTT
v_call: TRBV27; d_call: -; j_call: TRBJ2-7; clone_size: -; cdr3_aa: CASSPTPAGAYEQYF; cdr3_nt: TGTGCCAGCAGTCCCACCCCCGCAGGGGCCTACGAGCAGTACTTC
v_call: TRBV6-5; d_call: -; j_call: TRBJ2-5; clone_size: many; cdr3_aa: CASSYSGLASQETQYF; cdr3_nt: TGTGCCAGCAGTTACTCGGGTCTAGCGAGTCAAGAGACCCAGTACTTC
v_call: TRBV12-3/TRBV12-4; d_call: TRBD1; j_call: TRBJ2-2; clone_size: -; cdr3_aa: CASNPGGTANTGELFF; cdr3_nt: TGTGCCAGCAACCCAGGGGGAACGGCGAACACCGGGGAGCTGTTTTTT
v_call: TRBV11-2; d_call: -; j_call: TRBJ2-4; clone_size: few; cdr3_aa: CASNTPRGIQYF; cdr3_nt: TGTGCCAGCAACACCCCGAGGGGAATTCAGTACTTC
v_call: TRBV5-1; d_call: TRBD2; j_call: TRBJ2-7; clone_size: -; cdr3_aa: CASSSGLAGVFGQYF; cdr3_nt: TGCGCCAGCAGCTCCGGACTAGCGGGAGTTTTCGGGCAGTACTTC
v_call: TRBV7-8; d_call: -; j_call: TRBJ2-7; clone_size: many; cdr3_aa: CASSSRRDGRNPYEQYF; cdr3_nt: TGTGCCAGCAGCTCCCGACGGGACGGTCGTAATCCCTACGAGCAGTACTTC
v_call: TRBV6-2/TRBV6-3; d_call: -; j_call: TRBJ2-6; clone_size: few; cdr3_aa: CASKERQISGANVLTF; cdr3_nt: TGTGCCAGCAAGGAGCGGCAAATATCTGGGGCCAACGTCCTGACTTTC
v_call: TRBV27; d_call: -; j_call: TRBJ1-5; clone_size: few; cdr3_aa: CASSQTDGNNQPQHF; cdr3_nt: TGTGCCAGCAGCCAGACGGACGGTAACAATCAGCCCCAGCATTTT
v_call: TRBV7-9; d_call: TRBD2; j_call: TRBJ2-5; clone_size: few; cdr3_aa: CASSLPGGGGGETQYF; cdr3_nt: TGTGCCAGCAGCCTCCCGGGAGGGGGGGGAGGAGAGACCCAGTACTTC
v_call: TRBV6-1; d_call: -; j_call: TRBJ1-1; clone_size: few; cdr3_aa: CASARVTERAEAFF; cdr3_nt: TGTGCCAGCGCTAGGGTGACAGAACGGGCTGAAGCTTTCTTT
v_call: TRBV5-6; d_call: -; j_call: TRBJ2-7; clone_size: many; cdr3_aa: CASSLKGTPIYEQYF; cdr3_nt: TGTGCCAGCAGCTTGAAAGGGACACCTATCTACGAGCAGTACTTC
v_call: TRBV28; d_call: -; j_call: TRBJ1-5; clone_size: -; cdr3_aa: CASRDHGGNQPQHF; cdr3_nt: TGTGCCAGCAGGGATCACGGGGGGAATCAGCCCCAGCATTTT
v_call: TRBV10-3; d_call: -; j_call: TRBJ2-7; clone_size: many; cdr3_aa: CAIRTGYEDEQYF; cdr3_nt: TGTGCCATCAGGACGGGGTACGAGGACGAGCAGTACTTC
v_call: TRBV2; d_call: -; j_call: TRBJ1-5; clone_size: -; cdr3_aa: CASSPGDTGANQPQHF; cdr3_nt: TGTGCCAGCAGTCCGGGGGATACGGGGGCCAATCAGCCCCAGCATTTT
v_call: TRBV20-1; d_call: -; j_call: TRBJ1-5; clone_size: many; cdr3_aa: CSAQPDGSTGPQHF; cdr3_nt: TGCAGTGCCCAACCTGACGGAAGCACGGGGCCCCAGCATTTT
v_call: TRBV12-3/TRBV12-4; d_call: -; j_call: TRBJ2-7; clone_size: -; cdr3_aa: CASTRRQGGEQYF; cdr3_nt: TGTGCCAGCACCAGACGGCAGGGTGGCGAGCAGTACTTC